Below, 21 T cell receptor beta chains from the same sample are listed, as sequenced in a study of OX40 agonist ivuxolimab in advanced cancers. Sequenced by immunoSEQ multiplex PCR; TCRdb stores in-frame clones only, minus some. The sample consists of some 15,000 clones, roughly nine tenths of them appearing once. Sample: CD4+ or CD8+ T cells sorted from blood, taken in a trial of the OX40 agonist ivuxolimab. The receptors were gathered from an adult with an advanced solid tumor such as melanoma, head and neck, liver or kidney cancer.

This clone was seen only a few times. This chain links TRBV27 with TRBJ1-5; D unclear. The V gene lost 5 bases and the J gene lost 2 bases, with 13 bases spanning the gap. The germline CDR1 and CDR2 sequences are MNHEY and SMNVEV (reference sequence). This CDR3 has 15 amino acids. The CDR3 sequence: CASSTRDGGNQPQHF. For the CDR3, the DNA is TGTGCCAGCAGTACCCGGGATGGAGGCAATCAGCCCCAGCATTTT.

The chain uses TRBV11-2 and TRBJ2-2, with D unclear. V lost 3 bases to trimming and J lost 4 bases, with 9 bases between them. The CDR3 has 14 residues. Germline V gives CDR1 SGHAT, CDR2 FQNNGV. The CDR3 is CASSLMAFTGELFF. The DNA for the CDR3 is TGTGCCAGCAGCTTGATGGCGTTCACCGGGGAGCTGTTTTTT.

About this clone: One end of the junction is discordant with germline, which a read error may explain. The genes are TRBV7-7 and TRBJ2-3, with 7 bases matching TRBD2. CDR1 is SSHAT and CDR2 is FNYEAQ in the germline V gene (reference sequence). The CDR3 runs 15 residues. Written as DNA, the CDR3 is TGTGCTAGCAGCTTGAGCGGGACGAGCACAGATACGCAGTATTTT. Amino acid sequence: CASSLSGTSTDTQYF.

J is TRBJ2-7 and V is TRBV28; TRBD1 agrees at 11 bases. Per the germline V gene, CDR1 is MDHEN and CDR2 is SYDVKM. V shed 4 bases, J shed 5 bases, and the junction held 16 bases outside the gene matches. This CDR3 comprises 18 residues. The CDR3 here is CASSWTGGVSGSTDEQYF. The CDR3 DNA reads as TGTGCCAGCAGTTGGACAGGGGGCGTTAGCGGGAGTACCGACGAGCAGTACTTC.

The chain joins TRBV27 to TRBJ2-7; 7 bases align to TRBD1. V was pared by 4 bases and J by 0 bases, with 0 bases of the junction left unmatched. The CDR3 length is 13 residues. Per the germline V gene, CDR1 is MNHEY and CDR2 is SMNVEV (reference sequence). This CDR3 reads CASSSGGSYEQYF. The CDR3 nucleotides read TGTGCCAGCAGTTCAGGGGGCTCCTACGAGCAGTACTTC.

Here the CDR3 reads CASSLGRTSGYNEQFF. CDR3 coding DNA: TGTGCCAGCAGCTTAGGGAGGACTAGCGGTTACAATGAGCAGTTCTTC. The genes are TRBV7-8 and TRBJ2-1; 10 bases are a match to TRBD2. The V and J ends lost 1 base and 4 bases, in that order; junction bases with no gene match: 4. The germline CDR1 and CDR2 sequences are SGHVS and FQNEAQ. CDR3 length equals 16 residues.

This clone was seen once. This chain connects TRBV5-4 to TRBJ1-4; 12 bases line up with TRBD1. CDR3 length: 16 residues. The germline gives CDR1 SGHNT, CDR2 YYREEE (reference sequence). The ends lost 1 base at V and 7 bases at J; junction bases unmatched: 5. The CDR3 reads CASSLKGQGAGEKLFF. The CDR3, as DNA: TGTGCCAGCAGCTTGAAGGGACAGGGGGCCGGTGAAAAACTGTTTTTT.

The chain carries TRBV6-1 and TRBJ2-1; D is uncertain. V was shortened by 4 bases and J by 5 bases, with 12 bases between the two germline ends. The CDR3 runs 14 residues. Germline assignment: CDR1 MNHNS and CDR2 SASEGT. CDR3 in DNA: TGTGCCAGCAGTGTTAGAGAATGGGACAATGAGCAGTTCTTC. Its protein product is CASSVREWDNEQFF.

The V call is TRBV10-3, the J call TRBJ2-3; tentatively, D is TRBD2 (6 bases). The CDR3 runs 14 residues. The V gene's germline CDR1 is ENHRY and CDR2 SYGVKD. V lost 2 bases, J lost 4 bases, and 10 bases lay in between. This CDR3 reads CAISEEGGADTQYF. The CDR3 DNA reads as TGTGCCATCAGTGAGGAGGGAGGAGCAGATACGCAGTATTTT.

The genes are TRBV7-9 and TRBJ2-3, with D unresolved. Germline V gene sequence: CDR1 SEHNR, CDR2 FQNEAQ (reference sequence). The CDR3 runs to 13 residues. V dropped 1 base and J dropped 1 base, with 3 bases sitting between them. The CDR3 DNA is TGTGCCAGCAGCTTAGAGGGCACAGATACGCAGTATTTT. Its translation: CASSLEGTDTQYF.

The chain carries TRBV5-6 and TRBJ1-2; D perhaps matches TRBD1 (5 bases). The CDR3 totals 13 residues. Looked up from germline, CDR1 is SGHDT and CDR2 is YYEEEE. With 4 bases removed from V and 8 bases from J, the gap between germline ends came to 15 bases. The CDR3 DNA sequence: TGTGCCAGCAGCCGATTTTCAGGGACCGGCTACACCTTC. It specifies CASSRFSGTGYTF.

This chain uses TRBV14 with TRBJ2-5, with 8 nucleotides matching TRBD1. The length of the CDR3 is 16 residues. V shed 2 bases and J 2 bases; nucleotides not matched to a gene: 7. Germline V CDR1 and CDR2: SGHDN, FVKESK. The DNA for the CDR3 is TGTGCCAGCAGCCAACTCGGACAGGGAACTCAAGAGACCCAGTACTTC. As protein: CASSQLGQGTQETQYF.

V and J are TRBV28 and TRBJ1-3; 9 bases are shared with TRBD1. The CDR3 length is 14 residues. CDR1 and CDR2 (germline): MDHEN, SYDVKM. CDR3: CAAGTGIPGNTIYF. CDR3 bases: TGTGCAGCAGGGACAGGGATCCCAGGAAACACCATATATTTT.

The chain combines TRBV5-1 with TRBJ2-3, with D possibly TRBD2 on 5 matching bases. The CDR3 has 14 amino acids. From germline, CDR1 is SGHRS and CDR2 YFSETQ. The V end lost 4 bases, the J end lost 14 bases, and 23 bases lay between the germline ends. In DNA form, the CDR3 reads TGCGCCAGCAGCATAACACTAGGTCCACCTGTAGTGTATTTT. Residues: CASSITLGPPVVYF.

This clone has only one observation. The rearrangement joins TRBV6-5 to TRBJ2-7; D unresolved. V shed 5 bases and J shed 5 bases, with 7 bases lying between them. Per the germline V gene, CDR1 is MNHEY and CDR2 is SVGAGI. This CDR3 is 11 amino acids long. The CDR3 loop reads CASSLDNEQYF. DNA of the CDR3: TGTGCCAGCAGTCTAGACAACGAGCAGTACTTC.

The CDR3 DNA follows: TGTGCCAGCAGTCAGACAGGGGAGGACACTGAAGCTTTCTTT. It is translated as CASSQTGEDTEAFF. This rearrangement joins TRBV2 to TRBJ1-1; 8 bases agree with TRBD1. V lost 5 bases, J lost 3 bases, and 5 bases stayed unmatched. The CDR3 totals 14 residues. From germline, CDR1 is SNHLY and CDR2 FYNNEI.

The chain carries TRBV6-5 and TRBJ2-5; TRBD1 is a possible D gene (6 bases). V was cut by 4 bases and J by 4 bases, with 10 bases left in between. The CDR3 extends over 13 amino acids. From germline, CDR1 is MNHEY and CDR2 SVGAGI. CDR3 DNA sequence: TGTGCCAGCAGTTGGGGGCAGGTAGAGACCCAGTACTTC. As protein: CASSWGQVETQYF.

The chain recombines TRBV25-1 with TRBJ2-1; D not resolved. Germline V gene sequence: CDR1 MGHDK, CDR2 SYGVNS. The V end lost 6 bases, the J end lost 5 bases, and 8 bases lay between the germline ends. The CDR3 is 12 amino acids. CDR3 bases: TGTGCCAGCAGGGGCCCCCACAATGAGCAGTTCTTC. Protein sequence: CASRGPHNEQFF.

The rearrangement joins TRBV6-5 to TRBJ2-1; D is unresolved. Trimming pared 2 bases from V and 7 bases from J, leaving 3 bases between. CDR1 is MNHEY and CDR2 is SVGAGI in the germline V gene. The CDR3 length is 11 residues. The CDR3 is CASSYGNEQFF. The CDR3 bases are TGTGCCAGCAGTTACGGAAATGAGCAGTTCTTC.

V and J are TRBV9 and TRBJ2-7; unclear D gene. From germline, CDR1 is SGDLS and CDR2 YYNGEE. This CDR3 spans 14 amino acids. Trimming took off 3 bases at V and 2 bases at J, with 12 bases between the two ends. The CDR3 protein is CASSGEKGTYEQYF. The CDR3 coding sequence is TGTGCCAGCAGCGGAGAGAAGGGCACCTACGAGCAGTACTTC. Based on the CDR3 plus reference TRBV9 and TRBJ2-7, the full variable domain is DSGVTQTPKHLITATGQRVTLRCSPRSGDLSVYWYQQSLDQGLQFLIQYYNGEERAKGNILERFSAQQFPDLHSELNLSSLELGDSALYFCASSGEKGTYEQYFGPGTRLTVT.

The chain links TRBV4-1 to TRBJ1-6; 7 bases match TRBD1. From germline, CDR1 is MGHRA and CDR2 YSYEKL. V lost 0 bases to trimming and J lost 7 bases; unmatched junction nucleotides: 9. This CDR3 spans 17 amino acids. CDR3 residues: CASSQDKQARGNSPLHF. CDR3 sequence (DNA): TGCGCCAGCAGCCAAGATAAACAGGCCAGGGGGAATTCACCCCTCCACTTT.